This T cell receptor (beta chain) was sequenced for a study of T-cell reconstitution after alpha-beta-depleted transplantation in children. This clonotype was observed many times. CDR1 is SGHRS and CDR2 is YFSETQ in the germline V gene. This CDR3 is 15 amino acids long. After removal of 3 bases from V and 7 bases from J, the junction contained 3 bases not matched to a gene. Unique molecular identifiers were incorporated during preparation of the TCRbeta library. Each CDR3 protein is one row after TCRdb ran MiXCR on the PCR reads. The sample lists roughly 200,000 distinct CDR3 sequences, 11% occurring once.

This sequence originates from a child less than two years old with acute myeloid leukemia, due to receive a stem cell transplant. This chain links TRBV5-1 with TRBJ2-1; TRBD2 matches at 14 bases. The sample consisted of PBMCs, taken before TCRalphabeta/CD19-depleted stem cell transplant. The CDR3 bases are TGCGCCAGCAGCTACTGGACTAGCGGGAGGAATGAGCAGTTCTTC. This encodes CASSYWTSGRNEQFF.